This paragraph covers one TCR beta chain sequence. This sample is drawn from a study of blood T cell repertoires in COVID-19. Measured with immunoSEQ multiplex PCR; TCRdb has only the in-frame clones, and not every one. Of fewer than 450,000 clones in the sample, 85% to 90% were seen once. This CDR3 has 16 residues. The germline CDR1 and CDR2 sequences are SGDLS and YYNGEE. Losses at the gene ends were 4 bases for V and 6 bases for J; bases not matched to a gene: 11. The specimen was peripheral blood. This clonotype was obtained from a woman between 50 and 59 years old with COVID-19, enrolled during active disease. The chain joins TRBV9 to TRBJ2-1, with 9 bases that match TRBD1. The CDR3 DNA is TGTGCCAGCAGCCTTAAAACCGGGACAGGGTTCAATGAGCAGTTCTTC. Its protein product is CASSLKTGTGFNEQFF.